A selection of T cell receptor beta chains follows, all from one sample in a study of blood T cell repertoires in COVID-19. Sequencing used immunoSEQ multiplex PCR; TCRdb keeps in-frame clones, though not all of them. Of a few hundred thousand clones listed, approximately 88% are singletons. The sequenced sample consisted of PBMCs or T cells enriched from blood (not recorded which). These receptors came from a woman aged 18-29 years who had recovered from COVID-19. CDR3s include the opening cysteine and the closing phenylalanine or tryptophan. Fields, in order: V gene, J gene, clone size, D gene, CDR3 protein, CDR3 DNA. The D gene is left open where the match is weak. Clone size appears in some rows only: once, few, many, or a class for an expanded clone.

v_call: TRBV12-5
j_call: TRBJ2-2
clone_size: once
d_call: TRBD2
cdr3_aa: CASGQVAGRNTGELFF
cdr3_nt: TGTGCTAGTGGGCAAGTAGCGGGGAGGAACACCGGGGAGCTGTTTTTT

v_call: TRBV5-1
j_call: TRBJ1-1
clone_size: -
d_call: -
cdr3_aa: CASSPQVQGTMNTEAFF
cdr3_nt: TGCGCCAGCAGCCCACAAGTTCAGGGGACGATGAACACTGAAGCTTTCTTT

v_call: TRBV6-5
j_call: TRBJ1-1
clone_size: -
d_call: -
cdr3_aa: CASSYYYRDGGTEAFF
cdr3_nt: TGTGCCAGCAGTTACTACTACAGGGATGGGGGAACTGAAGCTTTCTTT

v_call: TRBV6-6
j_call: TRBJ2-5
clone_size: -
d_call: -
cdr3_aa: CASSYPVVQETQYF
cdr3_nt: TGTGCCAGCAGTTACCCGGTGGTGCAAGAGACCCAGTACTTC

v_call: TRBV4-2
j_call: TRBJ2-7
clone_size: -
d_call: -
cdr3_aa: CASSQYGTGSEQYF
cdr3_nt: TGTGCCAGCAGCCAATATGGAACAGGGAGCGAGCAGTACTTC

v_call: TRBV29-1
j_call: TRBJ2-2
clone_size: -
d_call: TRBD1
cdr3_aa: CSVDAGGTGTGELFF
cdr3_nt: TGCAGCGTTGATGCCGGAGGGACAGGCACCGGGGAGCTGTTTTTT

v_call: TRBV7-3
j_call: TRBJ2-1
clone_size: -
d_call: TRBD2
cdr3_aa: CASSPRGIVAGGWDSSYNEQFF
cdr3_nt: TGTGCCAGCAGCCCGAGGGGTATCGTAGCGGGAGGCTGGGACAGCTCCTACAATGAGCAGTTCTTC

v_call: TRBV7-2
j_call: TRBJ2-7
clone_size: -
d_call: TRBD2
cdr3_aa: CASSLVTSGVYEQYF
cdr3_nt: TGTGCCAGCAGCTTAGTGACTAGCGGGGTTTACGAGCAGTACTTC

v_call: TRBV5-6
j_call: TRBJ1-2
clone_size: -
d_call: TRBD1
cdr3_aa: CASSLDHRGNYGYTF
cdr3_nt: TGTGCCAGCAGCTTAGATCACAGGGGAAACTATGGCTACACCTTC

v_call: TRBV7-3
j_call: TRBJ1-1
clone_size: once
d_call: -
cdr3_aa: CASSPMGEAEAFF
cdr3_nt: TGTGCCAGCAGCCCCATGGGTGAGGCTGAAGCTTTCTTT

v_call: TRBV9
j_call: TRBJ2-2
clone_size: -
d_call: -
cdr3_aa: CASSALSSGELFF
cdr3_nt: TGTGCCAGCAGCGCCCTTAGCTCCGGGGAGCTGTTTTTT

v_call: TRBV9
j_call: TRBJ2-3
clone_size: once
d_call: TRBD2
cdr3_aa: CASSPGLADTDTQYF
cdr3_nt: TGTGCCAGCAGCCCTGGACTAGCGGACACAGATACGCAGTATTTT

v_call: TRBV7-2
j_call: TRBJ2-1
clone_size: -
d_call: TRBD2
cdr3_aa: CASSLAYQTPTAGGFQNEQFF
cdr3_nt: TGTGCCAGCAGCTTAGCATATCAGACACCAACAGCGGGGGGGTTTCAGAATGAGCAGTTCTTC

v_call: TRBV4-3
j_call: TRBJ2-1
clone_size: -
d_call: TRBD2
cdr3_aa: CASSQDIAGGKYNEQFF
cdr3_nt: TGCGCCAGCAGCCAAGATATTGCGGGAGGGAAGTACAATGAGCAGTTCTTC

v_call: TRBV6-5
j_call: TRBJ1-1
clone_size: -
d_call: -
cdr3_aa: CASTGGRDTEAFF
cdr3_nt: TGTGCCAGCACCGGGGGGAGGGACACTGAAGCTTTCTTT

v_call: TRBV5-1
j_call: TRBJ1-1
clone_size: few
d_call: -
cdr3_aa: CASSLVEGGGTEAFF
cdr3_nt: TGCGCCAGCAGCTTGGTGGAGGGAGGAGGCACTGAAGCTTTCTTT

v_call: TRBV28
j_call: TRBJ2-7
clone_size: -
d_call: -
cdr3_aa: CASSSVALNYEQYF
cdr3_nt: TGTGCCAGCAGTTCCGTGGCCTTAAACTACGAGCAGTACTTC

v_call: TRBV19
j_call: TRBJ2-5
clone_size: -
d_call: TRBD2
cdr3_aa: CASSTGGGDSDQETQYF
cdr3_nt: TGTGCCAGTAGTACGGGAGGGGGAGACAGCGACCAAGAGACCCAGTACTTC

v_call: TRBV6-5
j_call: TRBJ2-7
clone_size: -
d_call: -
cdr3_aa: CASSKRSQPYEQYF
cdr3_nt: TGTGCCAGCAGTAAGAGGAGTCAGCCCTACGAGCAGTACTTC

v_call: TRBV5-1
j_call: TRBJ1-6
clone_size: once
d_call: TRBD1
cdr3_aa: CASSTQDRGINSPLHF
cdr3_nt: TGCGCCAGCAGCACCCAGGACAGGGGGATAAATTCACCCCTCCACTTT

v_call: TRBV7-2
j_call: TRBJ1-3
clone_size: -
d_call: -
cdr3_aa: CASRSSGGIAGNTIYF
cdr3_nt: TGTGCCAGCAGGTCCTCGGGGGGCATCGCTGGAAACACCATATATTTT

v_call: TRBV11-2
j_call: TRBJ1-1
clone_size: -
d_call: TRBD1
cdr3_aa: CASSQDRGFRAEAFF
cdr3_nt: TGTGCCAGCAGCCAGGACAGGGGATTTAGGGCTGAAGCTTTCTTT

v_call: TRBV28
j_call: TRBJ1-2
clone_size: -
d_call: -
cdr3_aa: CASSYGGGEGYGYTF
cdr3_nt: TGTGCCAGCAGCTACGGAGGAGGGGAAGGCTATGGCTACACCTTC

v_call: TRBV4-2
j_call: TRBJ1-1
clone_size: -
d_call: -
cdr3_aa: CASSQIRGTEAFF
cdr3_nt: TGTGCCAGCAGCCAAATAAGGGGGACTGAAGCTTTCTTT

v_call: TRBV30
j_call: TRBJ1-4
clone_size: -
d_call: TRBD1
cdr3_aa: CAWSGDSIHEKLFF
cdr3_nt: TGTGCCTGGAGTGGGGACAGTATCCATGAAAAACTGTTTTTT

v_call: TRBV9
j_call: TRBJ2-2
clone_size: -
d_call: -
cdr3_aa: CASRLRQATGELFF
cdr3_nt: TGTGCCAGCCGATTAAGGCAGGCGACCGGGGAGCTGTTTTTT

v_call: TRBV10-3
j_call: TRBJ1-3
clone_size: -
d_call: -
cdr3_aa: CAISQPSDRDGNTIYF
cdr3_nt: TGTGCCATCAGCCAACCTTCGGACAGAGACGGAAACACCATATATTTT

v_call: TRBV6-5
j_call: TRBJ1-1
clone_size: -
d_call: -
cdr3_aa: CASSYSLELNTEAFF
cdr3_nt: TGTGCCAGCAGTTACTCGCTGGAGTTAAACACTGAAGCTTTCTTT

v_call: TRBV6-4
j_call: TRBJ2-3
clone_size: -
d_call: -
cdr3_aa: CASSDERGSTDTQYF
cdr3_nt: TGTGCCAGCAGTGACGAGCGAGGGAGCACAGATACGCAGTATTTT

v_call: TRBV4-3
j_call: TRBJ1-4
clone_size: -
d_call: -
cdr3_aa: CASSQGTDKHSNEKLFF
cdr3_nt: TGCGCCAGCAGCCAAGGGACAGACAAACACTCTAATGAAAAACTGTTTTTT

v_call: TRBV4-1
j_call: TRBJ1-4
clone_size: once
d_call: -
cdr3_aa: CASSLEGGGLVEKLFF
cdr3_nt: TGCGCCAGCAGCCTGGAGGGCGGGGGCTTGGTTGAAAAACTGTTTTTT

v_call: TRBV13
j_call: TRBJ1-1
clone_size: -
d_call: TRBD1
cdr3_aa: CASSYKTGGTEAFF
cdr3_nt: TGTGCCAGCAGCTATAAGACAGGGGGCACTGAAGCTTTCTTT

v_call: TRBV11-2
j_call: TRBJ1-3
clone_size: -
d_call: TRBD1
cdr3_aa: CASSPTGPGNTIYF
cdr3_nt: TGTGCCAGCAGCCCGACAGGGCCTGGAAACACCATATATTTT

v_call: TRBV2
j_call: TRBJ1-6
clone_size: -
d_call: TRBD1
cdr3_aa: CASRPRQGNSPLHF
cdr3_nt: TGTGCCAGCAGGCCTCGACAGGGGAACTCACCCCTCCACTTT

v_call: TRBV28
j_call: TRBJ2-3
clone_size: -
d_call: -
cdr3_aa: CASSPPGPGTDTQYF
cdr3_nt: TGTGCCAGCAGTCCGCCGGGTCCAGGGACAGATACGCAGTATTTT

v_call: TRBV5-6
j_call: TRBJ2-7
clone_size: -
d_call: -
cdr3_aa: CASSSPKQVRHYEQYF
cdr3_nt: TGTGCCAGCAGCTCCCCGAAACAGGTTAGACACTACGAGCAGTACTTC

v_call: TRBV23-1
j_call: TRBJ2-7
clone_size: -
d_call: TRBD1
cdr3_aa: CASSPPGQLSYEQYF
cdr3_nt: TGCGCCAGCAGCCCCCCGGGACAGCTCTCCTACGAGCAGTACTTC

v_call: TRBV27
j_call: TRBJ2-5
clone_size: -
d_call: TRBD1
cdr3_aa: CASSSGGGQETQYF
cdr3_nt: TGTGCCAGCAGTTCAGGGGGCGGCCAAGAGACCCAGTACTTC

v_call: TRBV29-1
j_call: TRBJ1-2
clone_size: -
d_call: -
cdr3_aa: CSVLRERGYGYTF
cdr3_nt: TGCAGCGTCCTCCGGGAGCGGGGGTATGGCTACACCTTC

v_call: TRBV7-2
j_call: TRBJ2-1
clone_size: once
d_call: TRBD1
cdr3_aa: CASSSRTGKNYNEQFF
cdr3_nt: TGTGCCAGCAGCTCCCGGACAGGGAAAAACTACAATGAGCAGTTCTTC

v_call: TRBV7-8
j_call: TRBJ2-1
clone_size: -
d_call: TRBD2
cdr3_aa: CASSLVLLAGGPGEQFF
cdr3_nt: TGTGCCAGCAGCTTAGTGTTGCTAGCGGGGGGCCCGGGTGAGCAGTTCTTC

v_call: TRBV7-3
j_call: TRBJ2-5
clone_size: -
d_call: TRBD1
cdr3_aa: CASSRTGGQRETQYF
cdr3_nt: TGTGCCAGCAGCCGGACAGGGGGCCAACGAGAGACCCAGTACTTC

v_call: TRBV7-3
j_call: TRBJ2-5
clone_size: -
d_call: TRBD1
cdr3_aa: CASSPGAGGETQYF
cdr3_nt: TGTGCCAGCAGCCCTGGGGCAGGGGGAGAGACCCAGTACTTC

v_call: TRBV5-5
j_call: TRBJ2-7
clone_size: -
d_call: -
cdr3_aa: CASSLLRQFNHEQYF
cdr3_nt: TGTGCCAGCAGCCTGCTACGACAGTTTAACCACGAGCAGTACTTC

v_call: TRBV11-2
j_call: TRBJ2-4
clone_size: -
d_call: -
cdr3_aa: CASSLQGIAKNIQYF
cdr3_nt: TGTGCCAGCAGCTTACAGGGAATAGCCAAAAACATTCAGTACTTC

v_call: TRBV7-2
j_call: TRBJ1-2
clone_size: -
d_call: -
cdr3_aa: CASSPRQGGSSANYGYTF
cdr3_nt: TGTGCCAGCAGCCCCCGGCAGGGCGGTTCCTCCGCTAACTATGGCTACACCTTC

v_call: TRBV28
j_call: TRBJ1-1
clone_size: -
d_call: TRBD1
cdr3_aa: CASSSSGLGQGELNTEAFF
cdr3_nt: TGTGCCAGCAGTTCGAGTGGGTTGGGACAGGGGGAATTGAACACTGAAGCTTTCTTT

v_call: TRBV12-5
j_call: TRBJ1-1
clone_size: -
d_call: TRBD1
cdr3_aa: CASGPGQGRAFF
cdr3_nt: TGTGCTAGTGGTCCCGGACAGGGACGAGCTTTCTTT

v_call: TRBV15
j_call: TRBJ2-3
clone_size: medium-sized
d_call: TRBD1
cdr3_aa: CATSRAWGGTGGDTQYF
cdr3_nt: TGTGCCACCAGCAGAGCCTGGGGTGGGACAGGGGGAGATACGCAGTATTTT

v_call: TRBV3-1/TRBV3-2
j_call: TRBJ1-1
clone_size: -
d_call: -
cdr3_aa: CASSQVSPETEAFF
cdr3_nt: TGTGCCAGCAGCCAAGTCTCGCCGGAGACTGAAGCTTTCTTT

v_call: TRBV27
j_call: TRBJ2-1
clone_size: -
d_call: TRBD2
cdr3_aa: CASSLWIAGGHNEQFF
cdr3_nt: TGTGCCAGCAGTCTTTGGATAGCGGGAGGTCACAATGAGCAGTTCTTC

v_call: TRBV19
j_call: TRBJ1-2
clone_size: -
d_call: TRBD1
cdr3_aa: CASSTRQGRGGGYTF
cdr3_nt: TGTGCCAGTAGTACACGACAGGGGCGAGGAGGTGGCTACACCTTC

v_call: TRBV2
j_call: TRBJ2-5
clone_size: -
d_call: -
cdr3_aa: CASSEEREETQYF
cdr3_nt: TGTGCCAGCAGTGAAGAGAGGGAGGAGACCCAGTACTTC

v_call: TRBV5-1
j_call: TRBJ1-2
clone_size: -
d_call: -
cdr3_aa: CASSFSDTLSGGNTF
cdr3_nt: TGCGCCAGCAGCTTTTCCGACACCCTAAGCGGAGGTAACACCTTC

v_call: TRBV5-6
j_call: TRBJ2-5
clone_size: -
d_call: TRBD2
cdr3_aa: CASSSLATLETQYF
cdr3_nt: TGTGCCAGCAGCTCACTAGCGACCTTAGAGACCCAGTACTTC

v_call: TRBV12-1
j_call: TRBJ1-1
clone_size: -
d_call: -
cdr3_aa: CASSRTLNTEAFF
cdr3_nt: TGTGCCAGCAGCCGCACATTGAACACTGAAGCTTTCTTT

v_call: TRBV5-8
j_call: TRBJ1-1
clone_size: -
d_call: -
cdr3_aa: CASSLAITGTEAFF
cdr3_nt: TGTGCCAGCAGCTTGGCGATCACGGGCACTGAAGCTTTCTTT

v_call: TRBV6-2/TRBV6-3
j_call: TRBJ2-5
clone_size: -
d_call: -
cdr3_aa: CASTYSGAGETQYF
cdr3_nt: TGTGCCAGCACCTACTCGGGGGCCGGGGAGACCCAGTACTTC

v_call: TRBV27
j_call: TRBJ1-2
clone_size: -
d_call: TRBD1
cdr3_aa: CASSLLGQGANYGYTF
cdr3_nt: TGTGCCAGCAGTTTACTCGGACAGGGAGCTAACTATGGCTACACCTTC